The rows below give T cell receptor beta chains drawn from one sample of a study of blood T cell repertoires in COVID-19. The repertoire was sequenced with immunoSEQ multiplex PCR; TCRdb's copy has only in-frame clones and lacks some. In the table there are fewer than 40,000 clones, roughly 90% of which are singletons. The specimen was peripheral blood. Every receptor here comes from a man in his 70s with active COVID-19. The CDR3 runs from the conserved cysteine through the conserved F or W. A D gene is named only where the DNA matches it firmly.

V: TRBV2; D: TRBD2; CDR3: CASSAVAGAGEQYF
V: TRBV28; D: TRBD1; CDR3: CASSLFGTGRNTEAFF
V: TRBV5-1; D: TRBD2; CDR3: CASSLTLGLAGGGDTQYF
V: TRBV28; D: TRBD1; CDR3: CASSRWTGVMTDTQYF
V: TRBV5-8; D: -; CDR3: CASSLGGGTRQETQYF
V: TRBV3-1/TRBV3-2; D: TRBD2; CDR3: CASSPHSGKDTQYF
V: TRBV24-1; D: -; CDR3: CATAKQGSDTQYF
V: TRBV24-1; D: -; CDR3: CATSDAGSYEQYF
V: TRBV12-3/TRBV12-4; D: -; CDR3: CASSLYKETQYF
V: TRBV24-1; D: -; CDR3: CATSERSISTDTQYF
V: TRBV2; D: TRBD2; CDR3: CASSRQVLAGGGETQYF
V: TRBV6-5; D: TRBD1; CDR3: CASSYLTGAATGELFF
V: TRBV4-1; D: -; CDR3: CASSQDGVPLHF
V: TRBV5-5; D: -; CDR3: CASSFNTGITNEKLFF
V: TRBV18; D: -; CDR3: CASSPYRTNEKLFF